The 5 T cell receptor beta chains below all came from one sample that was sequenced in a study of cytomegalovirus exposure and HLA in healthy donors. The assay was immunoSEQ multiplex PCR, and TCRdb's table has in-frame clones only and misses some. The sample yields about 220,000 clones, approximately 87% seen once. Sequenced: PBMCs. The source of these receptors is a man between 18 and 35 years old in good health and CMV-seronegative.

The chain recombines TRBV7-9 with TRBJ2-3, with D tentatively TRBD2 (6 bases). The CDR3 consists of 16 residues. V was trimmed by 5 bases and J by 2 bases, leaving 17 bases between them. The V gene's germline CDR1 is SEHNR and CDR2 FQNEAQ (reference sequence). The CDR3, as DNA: TGTGCCAGCAGCCCACTACTTCTAGCGTCCACAGATACGCAGTATTTT. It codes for CASSPLLLASTDTQYF.

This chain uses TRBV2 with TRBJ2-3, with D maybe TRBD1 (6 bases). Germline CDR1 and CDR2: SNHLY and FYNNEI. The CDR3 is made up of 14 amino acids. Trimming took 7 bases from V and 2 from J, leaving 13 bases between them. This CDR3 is CASNVGTNTDTQYF. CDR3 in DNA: TGTGCCAGCAATGTTGGGACAAACACAGATACGCAGTATTTT.

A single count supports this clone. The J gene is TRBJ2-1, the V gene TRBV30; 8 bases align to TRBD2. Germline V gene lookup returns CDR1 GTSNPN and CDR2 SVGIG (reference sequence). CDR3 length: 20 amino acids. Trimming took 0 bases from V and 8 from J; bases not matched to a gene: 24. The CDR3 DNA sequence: TGTGCCTGGAGTGTAGGCGTTGGCGCGCTTAAGCGGGAGATCAGGGATGAGCAGTTCTTC. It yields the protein CAWSVGVGALKREIRDEQFF. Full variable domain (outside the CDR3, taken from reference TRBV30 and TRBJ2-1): SQTIHQWPATLVQPVGSPLSLECTVEGTSNPNLYWYRQAAGRGLQLLFYSVGIGQISSEVPQNLSASRPQDRQFILSSKKLLLSDSGFYLCAWSVGVGALKREIRDEQFFGPGTRLTVL.

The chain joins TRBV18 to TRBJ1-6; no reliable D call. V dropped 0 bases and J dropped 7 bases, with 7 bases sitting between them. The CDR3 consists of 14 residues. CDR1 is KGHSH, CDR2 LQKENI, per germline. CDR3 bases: TGTGCCAGCTCACCACCAACGGTGAATTCACCCCTCCACTTT. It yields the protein CASSPPTVNSPLHF.

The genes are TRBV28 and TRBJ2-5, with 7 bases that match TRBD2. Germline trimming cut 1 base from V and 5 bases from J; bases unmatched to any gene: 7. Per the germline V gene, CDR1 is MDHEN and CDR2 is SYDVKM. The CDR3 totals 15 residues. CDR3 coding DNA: TGTGCCAGCAGTTTATATCCATCCGGGAGGGAGACCCAGTACTTC. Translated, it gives CASSLYPSGRETQYF.